The present TCR beta chain was sequenced within a study of T-cell reconstitution after alpha-beta-depleted transplantation in children. During its preparation, the TCRbeta library received unique molecular identifiers. In TCRdb, the PCR reads were re-called with MiXCR into one record per CDR3 protein. The data hold roughly 400,000 distinct CDR3 sequences, with 43% observed a single time. The CDR3 totals 15 residues. V was pared by 0 bases and J by 1 base, with 10 bases between. Germline lookup yields CDR1 LGHDT and CDR2 YNNKEL (reference sequence). The table lists this clonotype with a few counts. The target antigen is unknown. Findings of the study overall: T-cell counts and diversity were attributed mostly to newly produced T cells one year after transplant. About two months after transplant, alpha-beta T cells reportedly came from several hundred expanded graft clones.

The chain is built from TRBV3-1 and TRBJ2-7, with D tentatively TRBD1 (5 bases). The TCR was taken from a girl aged 2-15 years with aplastic anemia, due to receive a stem cell transplant. Material: PBMCs, obtained before TCRalphabeta/CD19-depleted stem cell transplant. CDR3 protein: CASSQERRTSYEQYF. Written as DNA, the CDR3 is TGTGCCAGCAGCCAAGAACGAAGGACATCCTACGAGCAGTACTTC.